Each of the 13 T cell receptor beta chains below was sequenced from the same sample in a study of CD8 T cells in Susac syndrome. RNA, at roughly 0.45 to 1 ug, was reverse transcribed with random hexamers. TCRdb re-called the immunoSEQ multiplex PCR reads through MiXCR, storing one row per CDR3 protein. In the table there are roughly 200,000 distinct CDR3 sequences, roughly 94% of which are singletons. Sequencing was done on a sample of CD4+ T cells from PBMCs. Source of these receptors: a human donor in good health.

This chain links TRBV9 with TRBJ2-3; D is unclear. The germline V and J ends were trimmed by 0 bases and 8 bases, with 4 bases remaining between them. CDR1 and CDR2 (germline): SGDLS, YYNGEE. This CDR3 is 11 amino acids long. The CDR3 region has the DNA TGTGCCAGCAGCGTAGGGTTTACGCAGTATTTT. This gives the protein CASSVGFTQYF.

The rearrangement links TRBV12-3 or TRBV12-4 to TRBJ2-2, with D perhaps matching TRBD1 or TRBD2 (6 bases each). CDR3 size: 12 residues. V gave up 7 bases and J gave up 16 bases, with 19 bases separating them. The CDR3 coding sequence is TGTGCCAGCACCGAGTGGGGGGCCCGAACGTTTTTT. Translated: CASTEWGARTFF.

This clonotype was seen just once. CDR3 nucleotides: TGTGCCAGCAGCCAAAACACCGGGGTCGGCACAGATACGCAGTATTTT. Its protein product is CASSQNTGVGTDTQYF. V and J are TRBV3-1 and TRBJ2-3; weak D call: TRBD2 (5 bases). Trimming took off 2 bases at V and 1 base at J, with 13 bases between the two ends. The CDR3 covers 16 residues. Germline CDR1 and CDR2: LGHDT and YNNKEL (reference sequence).

The chain is built from TRBV14 and TRBJ1-5; no clear D gene. CDR3 length equals 13 residues. CDR1 SGHDN and CDR2 FVKESK come from the germline V gene. V was trimmed by 1 base and J by 4 bases, leaving 5 bases between them. The CDR3: CASSQGANQPQHF. The CDR3 bases are TGTGCCAGCAGCCAAGGGGCTAATCAGCCCCAGCATTTT.

The chain combines TRBV5-6 with TRBJ2-1, with TRBD2 identical over 9 bases. With 5 bases clipped from V and 3 bases from J, the junction kept 6 bases outside the gene matches. CDR3 length: 15 residues. Germline V gene data show CDR1 as SGHDT and CDR2 as YYEEEE. The CDR3: CASRYSGSLYNEQFF. For the CDR3, the DNA is TGTGCCAGCAGATATAGCGGGAGTCTCTACAATGAGCAGTTCTTC.

The genes are TRBV5-6 and TRBJ2-5; TRBD2 aligns across 9 bases. J gave up 2 bases and V 3 bases, and 8 bases lay outside the gene matches. The germline V gene encodes CDR1 SGHDT and CDR2 YYEEEE. The CDR3 has 16 residues. In nucleotides, the CDR3 is TGTGCCAGCAGCTCCAACGAGCGGGGGGTACAAGAGACCCAGTACTTC. It is translated as CASSSNERGVQETQYF. Complete variable domain (other parts from reference TRBV5-6 and TRBJ2-5): DAGVTQSPTHLIKTRGQQVTLRCSPKSGHDTVSWYQQALGQGPQFIFQYYEEEERQRGNFPDRFSGHQFPNYSSELNVNALLLGDSALYLCASSSNERGVQETQYFGPGTRLLVL.

This clonotype was seen just once. This chain uses TRBV10-3 with TRBJ1-2; D ambiguous. Trimming removed 8 bases from V and 1 base from J, with 14 bases in between. CDR3 length equals 14 residues. CDR1 ENHRY and CDR2 SYGVKD come from the germline V gene. The CDR3 DNA follows: TGTGCCATCGGTGGGAACCCGGTTAACTATGGCTACACCTTC. It encodes CAIGGNPVNYGYTF.

V and J are TRBV7-9 and TRBJ1-1; possibly TRBD1 for D (6 bases). CDR1 is SEHNR and CDR2 is FQNEAQ in the germline V gene (reference sequence). V gave up 1 base and J gave up 3 bases, with 6 bases separating them. The CDR3 covers 13 residues. CDR3 coding DNA: TGTGCCAGCAGCTTAGAGGGGGACACTGAAGCTTTCTTT. Translating gives CASSLEGDTEAFF.

J is TRBJ2-7 and V is TRBV18; no reliable D call. The CDR3 is 12 residues long. CDR1 KGHSH and CDR2 LQKENI come from the germline V gene. The V and J ends lost 6 bases and 6 bases respectively, with 12 bases between them. CDR3: CASSPDSGEQYV. The CDR3 DNA is TGTGCCAGCTCCCCTGATTCGGGCGAGCAGTACGTC.

The chain has TRBV27 and TRBJ1-1, with D possibly TRBD1 on 5 matching bases. Trimming took 2 bases from V and 4 from J, leaving 11 bases between them. The CDR3 has 14 amino acids. Per the germline V gene, CDR1 is MNHEY and CDR2 is SMNVEV (reference sequence). CDR3 residues: CASSLQGRGTEAFF. For the CDR3, the DNA is TGTGCCAGCAGTTTACAGGGTAGGGGCACTGAAGCTTTCTTT.

This sequence joins TRBV27 and TRBJ1-2; D is uncertain. CDR3 length: 13 residues. Trimming shortened V by 4 bases and J by 8 bases, and 14 bases separated the two germline ends. Germline CDR1 reads MNHEY; CDR2 reads SMNVEV (reference sequence). The CDR3 nucleotides are TGTGCCAGCAGTTCCCGGACCCTTCTCGGCTACACCTTC. Its protein is CASSSRTLLGYTF.

The chain couples TRBV12-3 or TRBV12-4 to TRBJ2-2; D is perhaps TRBD2 (6 bases). This CDR3 comprises 15 residues. With 3 bases removed from V and 4 bases from J, the gap between germline ends came to 12 bases. The CDR3 DNA is TGTGCCAGCAGTTTGGATGGGAGGCCCACCGGGGAGCTGTTTTTT. Translated: CASSLDGRPTGELFF.

The chain recombines TRBV3-1 with TRBJ2-7, with 8 bases lining up with TRBD2. J lost 0 bases, V lost 6 bases, and 4 bases had no gene match. The CDR3 extends over 14 amino acids. Germline values: CDR1 LGHDT, CDR2 YNNKEL (reference sequence). In DNA form, the CDR3 reads TGTGCCAGCAGGCTCGGGACTAGCTCCTACGAGCAGTACTTC. Translating it yields CASRLGTSSYEQYF.